A selection of T cell receptor beta chains follows, all from one sample in a study of cytomegalovirus exposure and HLA in healthy donors. Profiling relied on immunoSEQ multiplex PCR, and the TCRdb table lists in-frame clones only, not all of them. The sample holds under 120,000 clones, around two thirds seen once. Material for sequencing was PBMCs. The receptors were gathered from a man aged 25 to 40 in good health and CMV-seropositive. CDR3s include the opening cysteine and the closing phenylalanine or tryptophan. D genes are given only for firm matches. A clone size is listed for some rows: how often the clone was seen (once, few, many), or a class if it is expanded.

>TRBJ2-1|few|TRBV5-1|14|.
TGCGCCAGCAGCTTGGAGACAGCGTACAATGAGCAGTTCTTC
CASSLETAYNEQFF
>TRBJ2-7|few|TRBV30|15|.
TGTGCCTGGAGTGCACATACGGGACTCTCCTACGAGCAGTACTTC
CAWSAHTGLSYEQYF
>TRBJ1-2|.|TRBV2|14|.
TGTGCCAGCAGACCGGGAACTTTTAACTATGGCTACACCTTC
CASRPGTFNYGYTF
>TRBJ1-5|.|TRBV6-5|13|TRBD1
TGTGCCAGCAGAGGACAGGGGAATCAGCCCCAGCATTTT
CASRGQGNQPQHF
>TRBJ2-3|.|TRBV28|18|TRBD2
TGTGCCAGCAGTTTCCCCCCACTAGCGGGGGTGGGCACAGATACGCAGTATTTT
CASSFPPLAGVGTDTQYF
>TRBJ1-2|once|TRBV12-2|15|.
TGTGCAAGTCGCTTAGAGCCAAATTCCAACTATGGCTACACCTTC
CASRLEPNSNYGYTF
>TRBJ2-3|few|TRBV7-2|16|TRBD2
TGTGCCAGCAGCTTGGGACTAGGGTCTAGCACAGATACGCAGTATTTT
CASSLGLGSSTDTQYF
>TRBJ1-1|few|TRBV2|13|.
TGTGCCAGCAGCCGGACAGTGAACACTGAAGCTTTCTTT
CASSRTVNTEAFF
>TRBJ1-6|.|TRBV18|15|.
TGTGCCAGCTCACCAGGGGCAGGAATTAATTCACCCCTCCACTTT
CASSPGAGINSPLHF
>TRBJ2-7|.|TRBV4-2|16|TRBD2
TGTGCCAGCAGCCAAGATCGACTAGCGGGGCCCTACGAGCAGTACTTC
CASSQDRLAGPYEQYF
>TRBJ2-7|.|TRBV2|13|.
TGTGCCAGCAGTGAAACCACTAGGTACGAGCAGTACTTC
CASSETTRYEQYF
>TRBJ2-1|.|TRBV6-5|14|TRBD2
TGTGCCAGCAGTTCCGGGCGGGGGGCCAATGAGCAGTTCTTC
CASSSGRGANEQFF
>TRBJ1-3|.|TRBV18|14|.
TGTGCCAGCTCACCTCCTTACTCTGGAAACACCATATATTTT
CASSPPYSGNTIYF
>TRBJ2-1|.|TRBV19|13|.
TGTGCCAGTACCACGACAGCTCACAATGAGCAGTTCTTC
CASTTTAHNEQFF
>TRBJ2-1|.|TRBV11-3|13|.
TGTGCCAGCAGCTTCCCTAGCGTTCCCGAGCAGTTCTTC
CASSFPSVPEQFF
>TRBJ1-1|.|TRBV27|16|.
TGTGCCAGCAGTTTAACAGGGAACCCTCTGAACACTGAAGCTTTCTTT
CASSLTGNPLNTEAFF
>TRBJ1-1|.|TRBV7-8|16|TRBD1
TGTGCCAGCAGCTCCGACAGGGTCCGAATGAACACTGAAGCTTTCTTT
CASSSDRVRMNTEAFF
>TRBJ2-1|.|TRBV7-6|16|.
TGTGCCAGCAGCCCCAGGGTCGGGGGGCTCAGGAATGAGCAGTTCTTC
CASSPRVGGLRNEQFF
>TRBJ1-5|.|TRBV2|14|.
TGTGCCAGCAGTGTCGAGGGAGGCAATCAGCCCCAGCATTTT
CASSVEGGNQPQHF
>TRBJ2-7|few|TRBV2|16|.
TGTGCCAGCAGTGAAGCGCATCGGGGGAGCTCCTACGAGCAGTACTTC
CASSEAHRGSSYEQYF
>TRBJ2-3|.|TRBV30|17|TRBD1
TGTGCCTGGAGCTCCGGGACAGGGCCGCCTAGCACAGATACGCAGTATTTT
CAWSSGTGPPSTDTQYF
>TRBJ1-2|.|TRBV30|14|TRBD1
TGTGCCTGGAGCCCCCCGACAGGGGGCTATGGCTACACCTTC
CAWSPPTGGYGYTF
>TRBJ2-2|.|TRBV2|13|.
TGTGCCAGCAGGGTGACAAACACCGGGGAGCTGTTTTTT
CASRVTNTGELFF
>TRBJ2-2|.|TRBV14|15|.
TGTGCCAGCAGCCAAGCCTTCGGGGTCACCGGGGAGCTGTTTTTT
CASSQAFGVTGELFF